These 15 T cell receptor beta chains were all obtained from the same sample, sequenced in a study of T-cell memory formation after mild COVID-19. TCRdb called the 5' RACE reads again in MiXCR, with one record for every CDR3 protein. The data contain about 120,000 distinct CDR3 sequences, roughly 15% of them seen just once; the ten biggest clones take up about 15%. The material sequenced was PBMCs or a T cell subset sorted from them (not recorded which). These receptors originate from an adult woman who had mild COVID-19 (a few samples of this study predate the infection). Cell type and time point are not known.

This clonotype was picked up a small number of times. The chain uses TRBV29-1 and TRBJ1-2, with D unresolved. The germline V gene has CDR1 SQVTM and CDR2 ANQGSEA. Trimming cost V 3 bases and J 11 bases, with 10 bases left between them. This CDR3 has 10 amino acids. CDR3 in amino acids: CSVDPLRYTF. DNA for the CDR3: TGCAGCGTTGACCCCCTCCGATACACCTTC.

This clonotype was recorded a few times. V is TRBV4-3 and J is TRBJ1-1; 7 nucleotides agree with TRBD1. Germline lookup yields CDR1 LGHNA and CDR2 YSLEER. There are 14 residues in the CDR3. V shed 4 bases and J 5 bases; nucleotides not matched to a gene: 7. CDR3 amino acids: CASSPGRGRTEAFF. CDR3 DNA sequence: TGCGCCAGCAGCCCGGGCAGGGGGAGGACTGAAGCTTTCTTT.

The J gene is TRBJ2-7, the V gene TRBV18; a weak D match, TRBD1 (6 bases). V lost 5 bases and J lost 3, with 17 bases in between. This CDR3 comprises 15 residues. Germline V gene lookup returns CDR1 KGHSH and CDR2 LQKENI. As DNA, the CDR3 is TGTGCCAGCTCAACAGGGTTGGGAGTAATCTACGAGCAGTACTTC. Translation gives CASSTGLGVIYEQYF.

CDR3 region: CASSQDLQNYGYTF. The DNA for the CDR3 is TGCGCCAGCAGCCAAGATTTACAGAACTATGGCTACACCTTC. V and J are TRBV4-1 and TRBJ1-2; D not resolved. This CDR3 spans 14 amino acids. Trimming shortened V by 0 bases and J by 2 bases, and 7 bases separated the two germline ends. Germline loops: CDR1 MGHRA, CDR2 YSYEKL.

J is TRBJ2-2 and V is TRBV25-1; either TRBD1 or TRBD2 may supply D (5 bases each). Germline assignment: CDR1 MGHDK and CDR2 SYGVNS. The CDR3 runs 16 residues. Trimming removed 7 bases from V and 1 base from J, with 16 bases in between. This CDR3 reads CASTPLGAGNTGELFF. CDR3 DNA: TGTGCCAGCACCCCCCTCGGGGCAGGGAACACCGGGGAGCTGTTTTTT.

This clonotype was recorded a few times. The rearrangement joins TRBV6-5 to TRBJ2-7; D gene unclear. The germline CDR1 and CDR2 sequences are MNHEY and SVGAGI. Trimming pared 7 bases from V and 0 bases from J, leaving 13 bases between. This CDR3 is built from 14 residues. The CDR3 reads CASMVTVSSYEQYF. DNA for the CDR3: TGTGCCAGCATGGTAACGGTCAGCTCCTACGAGCAGTACTTC.

This clonotype came up a few times. The rearrangement uses TRBV12-3 or TRBV12-4 and TRBJ2-2; 12 bases are a match to TRBD1. The CDR3 runs to 15 residues. J was trimmed by 6 bases and V by 5 bases; bases with no gene match: 4. Here the CDR3 reads CASSQGQGASGELFF. The CDR3 DNA is TGTGCCAGCAGTCAGGGACAGGGGGCATCCGGGGAGCTGTTTTTT.

CDR3: CAWSLGTGYNSPLHF. CDR3 DNA sequence: TGTGCCTGGAGTCTCGGGACCGGATATAATTCACCCCTCCACTTT. The chain recombines TRBV30 with TRBJ1-6; a weak D match, TRBD1 (5 bases). Trimming removed 2 bases at V and 4 bases at J, with 12 bases between. This CDR3 has 15 residues. Germline-derived CDR1 and CDR2 are GTSNPN and SVGIG (reference sequence). The entire variable domain, with the rest obtained from reference TRBV30 and TRBJ1-6, is as follows: SQTIHQWPATLVQPVGSPLSLECTVEGTSNPNLYWYRQAAGRGLQLLFYSVGIGQISSEVPQNLSASRPQDRQFILSSKKLLLSDSGFYLCAWSLGTGYNSPLHFGNGTRLTVT.

This chain uses TRBV9 with TRBJ1-2, with 9 nucleotides matching TRBD1. The ends lost 4 bases at V and 4 bases at J; junction bases unmatched: 2. Germline CDR1 and CDR2: SGDLS and YYNGEE. The CDR3 is made up of 13 amino acids. As DNA, the CDR3 is TGTGCCAGCAGCCAGGGACAGGGCTATGGCTACACCTTC. This encodes CASSQGQGYGYTF.

This clonotype was seen only a few times. This chain links TRBV12-3 or TRBV12-4 with TRBJ2-7; 8 nucleotides line up with TRBD2. This CDR3 comprises 14 residues. V dropped 6 bases and J dropped 5; count of bases not matched to a gene: 9. The DNA of the CDR3 is TGTGCCAGCAGCACTGGACTAGCCGTACACGAGCAGTACTTC. It yields the protein CASSTGLAVHEQYF.

There are a few counts of this clonotype. The chain couples TRBV4-1 to TRBJ2-7; 10 bases are shared with TRBD2. Looked up from germline, CDR1 is MGHRA and CDR2 is YSYEKL. V dropped 0 bases and J dropped 6; count of bases not matched to a gene: 5. CDR3 length equals 15 residues. DNA for the CDR3: TGCGCCAGCAGCCAAGATCCTAGCGGGAGCGGCGAGCAGTACTTC. Amino acids: CASSQDPSGSGEQYF.

The chain uses TRBV15 and TRBJ2-2; D is uncertain. Germline V CDR1 and CDR2: LNHNV, YYDKDF (reference sequence). This CDR3 is 17 amino acids long. The ends were cut back, 0 bases at V and 1 base at J, with 12 bases in the middle. This chain's CDR3 is CATSRDASEVNTGELFF. As DNA, the CDR3 is TGTGCCACCAGCAGAGATGCCAGCGAGGTGAACACCGGGGAGCTGTTTTTT.

This clonotype was observed a few times. The gene calls are TRBV4-3 and TRBJ2-5; maybe TRBD2 (6 bases). Germline V gives CDR1 LGHNA, CDR2 YSLEER. The CDR3 contains 17 residues. Trimming took off 3 bases at V and 5 bases at J, with 22 bases between the two ends. CDR3 nucleotides: TGCGCCAGCAGCCACACCCCCGCCGGGGGAGGTTTGGAGACCCAGTACTTC. Amino acids: CASSHTPAGGGLETQYF.

This clonotype came up a few times. The genes are TRBV27 and TRBJ2-1, with D tentatively TRBD2 (5 bases). This CDR3 region has 14 residues. CDR1 is MNHEY and CDR2 is SMNVEV in the germline V gene (reference sequence). V shed 5 bases and J shed 8 bases, with 16 bases lying between them. In nucleotides, the CDR3 is TGTGCCAGCAGTCAGTCGCGGGCCCGCGATGAGCAGTTCTTC. It encodes CASSQSRARDEQFF.

The genes are TRBV7-3 and TRBJ1-6; 7 bases align to TRBD1. CDR3 length equals 15 residues. Trimming removed 2 bases from V and 7 bases from J; junction bases left unmatched: 5. CDR1 and CDR2 from the germline V gene are SGHTA and FQGTGA. In nucleotides, the CDR3 is TGTGCCAGCAGCTTAGAGGGGGCAGTAAATTCACCCCTCCACTTT. Translated: CASSLEGAVNSPLHF.